Below, 28 T cell receptor beta chains from the same sample are listed, as sequenced in a study of T cell responses to AZD1222 COVID-19 vaccine. This table comes from immunoSEQ multiplex PCR, and its TCRdb copy is limited to in-frame clones, with some not included. The table has about 120,000 clones, 92% seen once. Specimen: peripheral blood, collected on day 0 of AZD1222 vaccination. The origin of the receptors is an adult in good health.

The rearrangement joins TRBV28 to TRBJ2-7; TRBD1 agrees at 7 bases. Germline V gives CDR1 MDHEN, CDR2 SYDVKM. After removal of 6 bases from V and 3 bases from J, the junction contained 11 bases not matched to a gene. The CDR3 spans 15 residues. The CDR3 DNA reads TGTGCCAGCAGCTCAGTCGGGACAGTAGGCTACGAGCAGTACTTC. As protein: CASSSVGTVGYEQYF. The full variable domain, in which reference TRBV28 and TRBJ2-7 provide the parts outside the CDR3, is DVKVTQSSRYLVKRTGEKVFLECVQDMDHENMFWYRQDPGLGLRLIYFSYDVKMKEKGDIPEGYSVSREKKERFSLILESASTNQTSMYLCASSSVGTVGYEQYFGPGTRLTVT.

The chain joins TRBV5-1 to TRBJ2-5, with D possibly being TRBD1 (6 bases). There are 14 residues in the CDR3. The V and J ends lost 5 bases and 2 bases respectively, with 13 bases between them. Germline CDR1 is SGHRS and CDR2 is YFSETQ. The CDR3 nucleotides read TGCGCCAGCAGGCAAGGACAGCCACAAGAGACCCAGTACTTC. Protein: CASRQGQPQETQYF.

The J gene is TRBJ1-2, the V gene TRBV3-1 (or the pseudogene TRBV3-2); D is possibly TRBD1 (6 bases). CDR3 length: 19 residues. Germline CDR1 is LGHDT and CDR2 is YNNKEL (reference sequence). V was clipped by 0 bases and J by 0 bases, with 20 bases between them. CDR3 loop: CASSQDLVTGLSPNYGYTF. The CDR3 DNA follows: TGTGCCAGCAGCCAAGATTTGGTGACAGGACTTTCGCCTAACTATGGCTACACCTTC.

The chain uses TRBV7-6 and TRBJ2-5; 15 bases line up with TRBD2. Unmatched junction bases numbered 6, after V lost 5 bases and J lost 2 bases. The germline gives CDR1 SGHVS, CDR2 FNYEAQ. There are 17 residues in the CDR3. The CDR3 DNA reads as TGTGCCAGCAGCAGATGGACTAGCGGGGGGGGACAAGAGACCCAGTACTTC. It encodes CASSRWTSGGGQETQYF.

The rearrangement joins TRBV9 to TRBJ1-1, with D unresolved. Germline assignment: CDR1 SGDLS and CDR2 YYNGEE. The CDR3 sequence is 14 residues long. The V end was cut by 4 bases, the J end by 2 bases, with 12 bases between. The CDR3: CASSPNGLNTEAFF. The DNA for the CDR3 is TGTGCCAGCAGCCCGAACGGCTTAAACACTGAAGCTTTCTTT.

This clone has more than one count but fewer than ten. The chain employs TRBV6-5 and TRBJ2-7; 8 bases align to TRBD2. CDR1 and CDR2 (germline): MNHEY, SVGAGI. The CDR3 extends over 16 amino acids. Trimming at V came to 0 bases and at J to 3 bases, leaving 7 bases not matched to a gene. The CDR3 nucleotides are TGTGCCAGCAGTTACTCGACCAGCGGGAGAATCTACGAGCAGTACTTC. It yields the protein CASSYSTSGRIYEQYF.

The genes are TRBV4-3 and TRBJ1-6; no clear D gene. The CDR3 spans 15 residues. Trimming left V 0 bases short and J 6 bases short, with 9 bases between. Germline V gene sequence: CDR1 LGHNA, CDR2 YSLEER. The chain's CDR3 is CASSQDAVGNSPLHF. The CDR3 coding sequence is TGCGCCAGCAGCCAAGATGCGGTGGGTAATTCACCCCTCCACTTT.

The chain carries TRBV6-5 and TRBJ2-5; D is unclear. The CDR3 loop spans 14 amino acids. Trimming removed 0 bases at V and 7 bases at J, with 12 bases between. Germline loops: CDR1 MNHEY, CDR2 SVGAGI. CDR3 sequence: CASSYSHYTATQYF. CDR3 in DNA: TGTGCCAGCAGTTACTCCCACTACACAGCGACCCAGTACTTC.

This clone was seen more than once but under ten times. This chain joins TRBV12-3 or TRBV12-4 and TRBJ2-5; D is perhaps TRBD2 (6 bases). This CDR3 region has 13 residues. V gave up 10 bases and J gave up 9 bases, with 21 bases separating them. The CDR3 bases are TGTGCCACCGGGGGTACGGAGATGTGGGCCCAGTACTTC. Translation: CATGGTEMWAQYF.

The V gene is TRBV9, the J gene TRBJ1-1, with D perhaps TRBD1 (5 bases). Germline CDR1 SGDLS, CDR2 YYNGEE. V lost 6 bases and J 0 bases, leaving 18 bases between the germline ends. This CDR3 spans 16 amino acids. Written as DNA, the CDR3 is TGTGCCAGCACGGGGCGGACATTTTACATGAACACTGAAGCTTTCTTT. As protein: CASTGRTFYMNTEAFF. Filled out from reference TRBV9 and TRBJ1-1, the complete variable domain reads DSGVTQTPKHLITATGQRVTLRCSPRSGDLSVYWYQQSLDQGLQFLIQYYNGEERAKGNILERFSAQQFPDLHSELNLSSLELGDSALYFCASTGRTFYMNTEAFFGQGTRLTVV.

The V call is TRBV30, the J call TRBJ1-5; no definite D call. Germline V gene data show CDR1 as GTSNPN and CDR2 as SVGIG (reference sequence). There are 14 residues in the CDR3. The V end lost 1 base, the J end lost 5 bases, and 12 bases lay between the germline ends. The CDR3 loop is CAWSGGLRDQPQHF. CDR3 nucleotide sequence: TGTGCCTGGAGTGGTGGGTTAAGGGATCAGCCCCAGCATTTT.

The chain couples TRBV28 to TRBJ1-3; 7 nucleotides agree with TRBD1. The CDR3 loop spans 16 amino acids. Trimming took 5 bases from V and 4 from J; bases not matched to a gene: 11. Germline assignment: CDR1 MDHEN and CDR2 SYDVKM. The CDR3 sequence: CASSLQGRFSGNTIYF. CDR3 sequence (DNA): TGTGCCAGCAGTCTACAGGGGAGATTCTCAGGAAACACCATATATTTT.

The chain joins TRBV6-5 to TRBJ2-7; unclear D gene. This CDR3 is built from 15 residues. Germline loops: CDR1 MNHEY, CDR2 SVGAGI. V was shortened by 0 bases and J by 0 bases, with 9 bases between the two germline ends. DNA of the CDR3: TGTGCCAGCAGTTACTCGCTGCAGTTCTCCTACGAGCAGTACTTC. It translates to CASSYSLQFSYEQYF.

Here the CDR3 reads CASSLLENSPLHF. CDR3 in DNA: TGCGCCAGCAGCTTACTTGAAAATTCACCCCTCCACTTT. The chain recombines TRBV5-1 with TRBJ1-6, with D hard to call. The V and J ends lost 2 bases and 7 bases respectively, with 7 bases between them. The germline V gene encodes CDR1 SGHRS and CDR2 YFSETQ. This CDR3 comprises 13 residues.

This clone was seen only a few times. V is TRBV4-1 and J is TRBJ2-5; 7 bases fit TRBD2. V was pared by 4 bases and J by 2 bases, with 1 base of the junction left unmatched. The CDR3 runs to 13 residues. In germline, CDR1 is MGHRA, CDR2 YSYEKL. CDR3 DNA sequence: TGCGCCAGCAGCCCGGGACTACAAGAGACCCAGTACTTC. Protein sequence: CASSPGLQETQYF.

The V call is TRBV9, the J call TRBJ2-1; TRBD1 matches 9 bases. The germline V gene has CDR1 SGDLS and CDR2 YYNGEE. CDR3 length: 14 amino acids. V shed 4 bases and J 8 bases; nucleotides not matched to a gene: 7. The CDR3 here is CASSFGTGWYEQFF. In DNA form, the CDR3 reads TGTGCCAGCAGCTTCGGGACAGGGTGGTATGAGCAGTTCTTC.

The chain has TRBV6-5 and TRBJ1-5; tentative D call: TRBD1 (6 bases). The CDR3 covers 14 residues. Per the germline V gene, CDR1 is MNHEY and CDR2 is SVGAGI. Trimming removed 7 bases from V and 2 bases from J, with 12 bases in between. The CDR3 here is CASNMGGGNQPQHF. The CDR3 DNA sequence: TGTGCCAGCAACATGGGGGGCGGCAATCAGCCCCAGCATTTT.

The chain links TRBV11-3 to TRBJ2-1, with 8 nucleotides matching TRBD2. There are 18 residues in the CDR3. With V trimmed by 3 bases and J by 7 bases, 17 bases remained unmatched. From germline, CDR1 is SGHNT and CDR2 YENEEA. The CDR3 loop reads CASSLTAYGGATSNEQFF. DNA for the CDR3: TGTGCCAGCAGCTTGACGGCATACGGGGGGGCCACTTCGAATGAGCAGTTCTTC. Variable domain in full (rest from reference TRBV11-3 and TRBJ2-1): EAGVVQSPRYKIIEKKQPVAFWCNPISGHNTLYWYLQNLGQGPELLIRYENEEAVDDSQLPKDRFSAERLKGVDSTLKIQPAELGDSAVYLCASSLTAYGGATSNEQFFGPGTRLTVL.

The chain carries TRBV18 and TRBJ1-2; D gene uncertain. This CDR3 contains 15 residues. V lost 3 bases and J lost 2, with 13 bases in between. Germline V gives CDR1 KGHSH, CDR2 LQKENI. CDR3 in amino acids: CASSPEANINYGYTF. CDR3 DNA: TGTGCCAGCTCACCGGAGGCCAACATAAACTATGGCTACACCTTC.

J is TRBJ1-5 and V is TRBV6-5; a weak D match, TRBD1 (6 bases). The ends were cut back, 8 bases at V and 5 bases at J, with 13 bases in the middle. Germline V gives CDR1 MNHEY, CDR2 SVGAGI. The CDR3 runs 13 residues. The CDR3 region is CASVLGGYQPQHF. The DNA of the CDR3 is TGTGCCAGCGTGTTGGGGGGCTATCAGCCCCAGCATTTT.

This chain links TRBV27 with TRBJ2-7; D gene uncertain. Germline V gene sequence: CDR1 MNHEY, CDR2 SMNVEV (reference sequence). CDR3 length: 14 residues. V was shortened by 7 bases and J by 2 bases, with 15 bases between the two germline ends. CDR3 protein: CASKMIESAYEQYF. In DNA, the CDR3 is TGTGCCAGCAAGATGATAGAGTCCGCCTACGAGCAGTACTTC.

The rearrangement links TRBV10-3 to TRBJ2-7, with 8 bases fitting TRBD2. With 6 bases clipped from V and 7 bases from J, the junction kept 5 bases outside the gene matches. Germline V lookup: CDR1 ENHRY, CDR2 SYGVKD. CDR3 size: 12 residues. CDR3 coding DNA: TGTGCCATCAGGCCATTAGCGGGGGAGCAGTACTTC. Its protein product is CAIRPLAGEQYF.

The V call is TRBV9, the J call TRBJ1-2; 7 bases are a match to TRBD1. The V and J ends lost 3 bases and 3 bases, in that order; junction bases with no gene match: 11. CDR1 and CDR2 (germline): SGDLS, YYNGEE. The CDR3 spans 16 residues. The CDR3 protein is CASSDLDRPPDYGYTF. For the CDR3, the DNA is TGTGCCAGCAGCGATCTGGACAGGCCGCCTGACTATGGCTACACCTTC.

The rearrangement uses TRBV2 and TRBJ2-7; D may be TRBD2 (6 bases). The CDR3 is made up of 14 amino acids. Germline loops: CDR1 SNHLY, CDR2 FYNNEI. V lost 4 bases and J lost 7, with 17 bases in between. CDR3 nucleotides: TGTGCCAGCAGTGCGGGACTCCAATTTTGGGAGCAGTACTTC. Residues: CASSAGLQFWEQYF.

This chain joins TRBV11-3 and TRBJ2-7; D might be TRBD1 or TRBD2, each matching 5 bases. V was trimmed by 2 bases and J by 2 bases, leaving 16 bases between them. CDR1 is SGHNT and CDR2 is YENEEA in the germline V gene. This CDR3 spans 16 amino acids. CDR3: CASSLNPTAAAYEQYF. In DNA, the CDR3 is TGTGCCAGCAGCTTAAATCCGACAGCGGCCGCCTACGAGCAGTACTTC.

The table lists this clone with a count of one. The chain couples TRBV7-2 to TRBJ1-5; weak D call: TRBD1 (6 bases). The CDR3 consists of 14 residues. Germline lookup yields CDR1 SGHTA and CDR2 FQGNSA. V lost 5 bases and J lost 0, with 8 bases in between. The CDR3 DNA follows: TGTGCCAGCAGCCTACAGGGTAGCAATCAGCCCCAGCATTTT. This encodes CASSLQGSNQPQHF.

The chain is built from TRBV4-3 and TRBJ1-6, with D perhaps TRBD1 (6 bases). This CDR3 is built from 16 residues. CDR1 and CDR2 from the germline V gene are LGHNA and YSLEER. V lost 2 bases to trimming and J lost 7 bases, with 15 bases between them. The CDR3 reads CASSQLSTGLNSPLHF. In DNA form, the CDR3 reads TGCGCCAGCAGCCAATTATCGACAGGACTAAATTCACCCCTCCACTTT.

The rearrangement links TRBV6-5 to TRBJ1-5, with D hard to call. Looked up from germline, CDR1 is MNHEY and CDR2 is SVGAGI. The CDR3 sequence is 14 residues long. Trimming took off 6 bases at V and 4 bases at J, with 13 bases between the two ends. The CDR3 coding sequence is TGTGCCAGCAGCCCATTGGACGGAAATCAGCCCCAGCATTTT. Translating it yields CASSPLDGNQPQHF.